The following is a TCR beta chain sequence with its context. CDR3 length: 15 residues. V was trimmed by 0 bases and J by 2 bases, leaving 10 bases between them. Germline values: CDR1 MGHRA, CDR2 YSYEKL. This specimen belongs to a study of blood T cell repertoires in COVID-19. Some clones are missing from TCRdb's copy, which holds only in-frame ones; the method was immunoSEQ multiplex PCR. The sample consists of some 110,000 clones, around nine tenths of them appearing once. The chain couples TRBV4-1 to TRBJ2-5; a possible D gene is TRBD2 (6 bases). The sequence was collected from a human donor in a cohort sampled during active COVID-19. Sequences were obtained from peripheral blood. The CDR3 is CASSQEGGLQETQYF. The CDR3 coding sequence is TGCGCCAGCAGCCAAGAGGGGGGACTTCAAGAGACCCAGTACTTC.